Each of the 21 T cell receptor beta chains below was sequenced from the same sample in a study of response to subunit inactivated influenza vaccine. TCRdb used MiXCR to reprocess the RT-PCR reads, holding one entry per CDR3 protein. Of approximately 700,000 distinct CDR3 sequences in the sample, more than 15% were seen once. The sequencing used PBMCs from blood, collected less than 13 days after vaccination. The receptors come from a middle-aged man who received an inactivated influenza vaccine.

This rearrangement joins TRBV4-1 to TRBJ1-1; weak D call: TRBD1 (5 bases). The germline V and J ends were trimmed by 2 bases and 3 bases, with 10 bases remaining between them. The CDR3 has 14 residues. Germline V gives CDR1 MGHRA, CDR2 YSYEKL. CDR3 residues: CASSQWLGDTEAFF. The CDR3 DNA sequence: TGCGCCAGCAGCCAATGGTTAGGGGACACTGAAGCTTTCTTT.

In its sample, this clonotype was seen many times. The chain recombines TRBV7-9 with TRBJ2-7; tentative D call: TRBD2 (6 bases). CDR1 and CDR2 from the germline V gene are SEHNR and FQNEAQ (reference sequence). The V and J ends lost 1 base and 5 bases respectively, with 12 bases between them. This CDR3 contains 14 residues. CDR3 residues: CASSLVPRDDEQYF. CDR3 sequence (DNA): TGTGCCAGCAGCTTAGTTCCGCGGGATGACGAGCAGTACTTC. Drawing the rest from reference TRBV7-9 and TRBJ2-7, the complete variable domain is DTGVSQNPRHKITKRGQNVTFRCDPISEHNRLYWYRQTLGQGPEFLTYFQNEAQLEKSRLLSDRFSAERPKGSFSTLEIQRTEQGDSAMYLCASSLVPRDDEQYFGPGTRLTVT.

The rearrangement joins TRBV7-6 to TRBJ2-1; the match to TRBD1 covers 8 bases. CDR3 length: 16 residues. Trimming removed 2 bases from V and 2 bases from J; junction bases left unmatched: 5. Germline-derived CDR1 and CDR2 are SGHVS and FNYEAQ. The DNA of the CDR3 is TGTGCCAGCAGCTTATTTAGGACAGGGACCTACAATGAGCAGTTCTTC. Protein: CASSLFRTGTYNEQFF.

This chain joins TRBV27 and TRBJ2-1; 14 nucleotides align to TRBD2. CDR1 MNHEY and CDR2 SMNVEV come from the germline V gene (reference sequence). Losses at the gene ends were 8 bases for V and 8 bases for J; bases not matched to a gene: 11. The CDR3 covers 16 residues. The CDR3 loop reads CASSYPGLAGVDEQFF. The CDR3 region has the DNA TGTGCCAGCTCTTACCCGGGACTAGCGGGGGTCGATGAGCAGTTCTTC.

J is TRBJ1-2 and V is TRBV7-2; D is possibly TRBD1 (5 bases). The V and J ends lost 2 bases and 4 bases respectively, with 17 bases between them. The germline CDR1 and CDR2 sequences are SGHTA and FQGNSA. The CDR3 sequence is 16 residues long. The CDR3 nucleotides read TGTGCCAGCAGCTTACGGGGCCCCAGGATGGGCTATGGCTACACCTTC. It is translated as CASSLRGPRMGYGYTF.

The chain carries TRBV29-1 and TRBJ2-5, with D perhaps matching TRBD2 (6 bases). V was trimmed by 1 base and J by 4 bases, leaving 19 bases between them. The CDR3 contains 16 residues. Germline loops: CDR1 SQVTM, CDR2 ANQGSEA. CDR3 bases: TGCAGCGTTGAAGGGGCGGGAAACGGAGCTCGAGAGACCCAGTACTTC. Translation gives CSVEGAGNGARETQYF.

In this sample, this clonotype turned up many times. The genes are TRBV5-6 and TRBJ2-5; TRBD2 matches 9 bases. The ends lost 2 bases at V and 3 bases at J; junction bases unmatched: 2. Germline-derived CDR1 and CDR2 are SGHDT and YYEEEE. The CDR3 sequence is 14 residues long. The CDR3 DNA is TGTGCCAGCAGCTTATGGACTAGCGAAGAGACCCAGTACTTC. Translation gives CASSLWTSEETQYF. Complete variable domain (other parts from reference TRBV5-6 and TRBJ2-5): DAGVTQSPTHLIKTRGQQVTLRCSPKSGHDTVSWYQQALGQGPQFIFQYYEEEERQRGNFPDRFSGHQFPNYSSELNVNALLLGDSALYLCASSLWTSEETQYFGPGTRLLVL.

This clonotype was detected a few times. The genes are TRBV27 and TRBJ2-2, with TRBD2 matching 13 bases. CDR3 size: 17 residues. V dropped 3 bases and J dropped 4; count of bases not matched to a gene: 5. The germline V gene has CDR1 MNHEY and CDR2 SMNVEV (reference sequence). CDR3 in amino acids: CASSFRLAGGSTGELFF. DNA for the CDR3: TGTGCCAGCAGTTTCAGACTAGCGGGAGGCTCCACCGGGGAGCTGTTTTTT.

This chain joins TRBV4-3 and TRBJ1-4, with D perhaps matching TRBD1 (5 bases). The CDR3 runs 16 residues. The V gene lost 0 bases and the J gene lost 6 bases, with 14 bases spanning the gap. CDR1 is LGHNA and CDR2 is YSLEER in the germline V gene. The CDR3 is CASSQERRGNHEKLFF. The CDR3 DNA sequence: TGCGCCAGCAGCCAAGAACGTAGGGGAAACCATGAAAAACTGTTTTTT.

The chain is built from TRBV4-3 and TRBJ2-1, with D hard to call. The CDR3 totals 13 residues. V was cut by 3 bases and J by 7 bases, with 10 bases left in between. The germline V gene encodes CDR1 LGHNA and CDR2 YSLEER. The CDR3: CASSQGNKNEQFF. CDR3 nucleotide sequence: TGCGCCAGCAGCCAGGGAAACAAGAATGAGCAGTTCTTC.

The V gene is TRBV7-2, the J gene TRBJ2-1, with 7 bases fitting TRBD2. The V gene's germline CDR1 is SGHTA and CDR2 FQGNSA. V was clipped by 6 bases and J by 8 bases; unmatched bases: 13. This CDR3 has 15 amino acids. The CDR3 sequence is CASSVEGGSRYEQFF. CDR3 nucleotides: TGTGCCAGCAGTGTGGAGGGAGGGTCTCGGTATGAGCAGTTCTTC. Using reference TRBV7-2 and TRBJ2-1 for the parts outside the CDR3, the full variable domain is GAGVSQSPSNKVTEKGKDVELRCDPISGHTALYWYRQSLGQGLEFLIYFQGNSAPDKSGLPSDRFSAERTGGSVSTLTIQRTQQEDSAVYLCASSVEGGSRYEQFFGPGTRLTVL.

For the CDR3, the DNA is TGTGCCAGCAGTTATACCAGGGACACCTACTACGAGCAGTACTTC. Protein: CASSYTRDTYYEQYF. This chain connects TRBV6-5 to TRBJ2-7; tentative D call: TRBD1 (6 bases). V lost 3 bases, J lost 3 bases, and 15 bases lay in between. Germline V lookup: CDR1 MNHEY, CDR2 SVGAGI. This CDR3 is built from 15 residues.

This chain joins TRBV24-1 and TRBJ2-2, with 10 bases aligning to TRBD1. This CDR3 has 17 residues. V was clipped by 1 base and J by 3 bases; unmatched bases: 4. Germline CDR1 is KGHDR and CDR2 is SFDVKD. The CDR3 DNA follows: TGTGCCACCAGTGATTTAAGGACAGGGGGTGACACCGGGGAGCTGTTTTTT. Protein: CATSDLRTGGDTGELFF.

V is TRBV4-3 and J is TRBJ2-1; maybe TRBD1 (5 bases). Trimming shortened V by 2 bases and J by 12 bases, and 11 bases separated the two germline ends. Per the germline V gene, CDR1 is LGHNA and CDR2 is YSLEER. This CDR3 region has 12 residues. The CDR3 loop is CASSQQGTGQFF. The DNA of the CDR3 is TGCGCCAGCAGCCAACAGGGAACGGGGCAGTTCTTC.

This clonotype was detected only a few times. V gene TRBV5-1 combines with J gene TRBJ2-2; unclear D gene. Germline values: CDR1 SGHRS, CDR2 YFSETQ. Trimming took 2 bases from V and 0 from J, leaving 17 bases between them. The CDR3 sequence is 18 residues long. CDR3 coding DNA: TGCGCCAGCAGCTTCGGGCAAAGGCAGTACGCGAACACCGGGGAGCTGTTTTTT. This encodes CASSFGQRQYANTGELFF.

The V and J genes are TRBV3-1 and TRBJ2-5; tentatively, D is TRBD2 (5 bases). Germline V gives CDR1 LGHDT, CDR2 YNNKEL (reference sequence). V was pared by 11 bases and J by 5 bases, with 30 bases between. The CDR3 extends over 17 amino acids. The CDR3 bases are TGTGCCTCCAGCCAAGGTGATAAGACGGGGTCAATGGAGACCCAGTACTTC. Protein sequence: CASSQGDKTGSMETQYF.

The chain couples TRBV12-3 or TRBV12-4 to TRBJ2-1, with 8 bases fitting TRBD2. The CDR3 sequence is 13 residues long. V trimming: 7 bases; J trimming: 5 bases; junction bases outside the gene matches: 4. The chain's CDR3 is CASNQLADNEQFF. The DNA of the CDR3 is TGTGCCAGCAACCAACTAGCGGACAATGAGCAGTTCTTC.

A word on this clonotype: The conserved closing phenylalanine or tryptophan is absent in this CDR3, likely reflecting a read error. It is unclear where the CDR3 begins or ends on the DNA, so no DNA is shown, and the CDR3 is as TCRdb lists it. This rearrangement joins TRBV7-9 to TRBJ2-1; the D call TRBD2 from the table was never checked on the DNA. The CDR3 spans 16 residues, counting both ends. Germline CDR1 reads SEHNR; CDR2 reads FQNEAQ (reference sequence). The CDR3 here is CASSSTGGPGWNEQIL.

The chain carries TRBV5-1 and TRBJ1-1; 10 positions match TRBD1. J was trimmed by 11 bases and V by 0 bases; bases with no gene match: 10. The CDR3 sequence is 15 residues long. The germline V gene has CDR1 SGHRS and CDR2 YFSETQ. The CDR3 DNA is TGCGCCAGCAGCTTGGCCGGGACAGGGGAGAGTGGGGCTTTCTTT. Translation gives CASSLAGTGESGAFF.

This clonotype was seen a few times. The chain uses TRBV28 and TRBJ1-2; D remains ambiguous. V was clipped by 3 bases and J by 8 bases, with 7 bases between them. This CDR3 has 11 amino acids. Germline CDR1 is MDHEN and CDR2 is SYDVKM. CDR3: CASSFLGGYTF. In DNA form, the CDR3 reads TGTGCCAGCAGTTTTCTAGGGGGCTACACCTTC.

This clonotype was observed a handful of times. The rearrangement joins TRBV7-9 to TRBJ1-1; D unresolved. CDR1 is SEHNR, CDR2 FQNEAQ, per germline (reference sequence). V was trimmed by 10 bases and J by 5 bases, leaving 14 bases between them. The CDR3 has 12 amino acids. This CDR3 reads CAKGRPGTEAFF. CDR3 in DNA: TGTGCCAAGGGCAGGCCGGGAACTGAAGCTTTCTTT.